The 24 T cell receptor beta chains listed next were all sequenced from one sample in a study of blood T cell repertoires in COVID-19. Assay used: immunoSEQ multiplex PCR; TCRdb lists only in-frame clones, some missing. The table shows about 220,000 clones, with 60% to 85% occurring only once. Material: peripheral blood. The receptors derive from a woman in her 70s with acute or convalescent COVID-19.

A single count supports this clone. The rearrangement links TRBV30 to TRBJ2-3; TRBD1 aligns across 7 bases. Germline values: CDR1 GTSNPN, CDR2 SVGIG (reference sequence). The J segment lost 5 bases and the V segment lost 5 bases, leaving 10 bases of the junction unmatched. CDR3 length: 14 residues. Written as DNA, the CDR3 is TGTGCCTGGGACAGGGAAGGGGGTATAGATACGCAGTATTTT. This sequence encodes CAWDREGGIDTQYF.

The chain has TRBV5-1 and TRBJ1-1; possibly TRBD1 for D (6 bases). Germline-derived CDR1 and CDR2 are SGHRS and YFSETQ. The V end was cut by 4 bases, the J end by 1 base, with 11 bases between. The CDR3 extends over 14 amino acids. CDR3 amino acids: CASSLQGANTEAFF. The DNA for the CDR3 is TGCGCCAGCAGCCTACAGGGAGCGAACACTGAAGCTTTCTTT.

This chain uses TRBV2 with TRBJ2-5, with 8 bases identical to TRBD2. V shed 4 bases and J 1 base; nucleotides not matched to a gene: 5. The CDR3 consists of 15 residues. Germline V gene lookup returns CDR1 SNHLY and CDR2 FYNNEI. The CDR3 loop is CASSGSGGGQETQYF. CDR3 nucleotide sequence: TGTGCCAGCAGTGGCTCCGGGGGGGGCCAAGAGACCCAGTACTTC.

This chain links TRBV7-3 with TRBJ2-6; unclear D gene. V was trimmed by 2 bases and J by 0 bases, leaving 8 bases between them. In germline, CDR1 is SGHTA, CDR2 FQGTGA. CDR3 length equals 16 residues. For the CDR3, the DNA is TGTGCCAGCAGCTTATATGGCCGCTCTGGGGCCAACGTCCTGACTTTC. Its protein is CASSLYGRSGANVLTF.

This chain uses TRBV7-2 with TRBJ2-2; 7 bases fit TRBD2. Germline V gene lookup returns CDR1 SGHTA and CDR2 FQGNSA. The CDR3 sequence is 14 residues long. V gave up 3 bases and J gave up 7 bases; unmatched junction bases: 5. The CDR3 sequence is CASSFTGRHGELFF. CDR3 sequence (DNA): TGTGCCAGCAGCTTTACCGGGAGGCACGGGGAGCTGTTTTTT. The full variable domain, its missing parts supplied by reference TRBV7-2 and TRBJ2-2, is GAGVSQSPSNKVTEKGKDVELRCDPISGHTALYWYRQSLGQGLEFLIYFQGNSAPDKSGLPSDRFSAERTGGSVSTLTIQRTQQEDSAVYLCASSFTGRHGELFFGEGSRLTVL.

The J gene is TRBJ2-3, the V gene TRBV9; D gene ambiguous. CDR3 length equals 14 residues. The ends were cut back, 0 bases at V and 3 bases at J, with 8 bases in the middle. Germline-derived CDR1 and CDR2 are SGDLS and YYNGEE. CDR3 nucleotide sequence: TGTGCCAGCAGCGTAGATCTAAGAACAGATACGCAGTATTTT. This sequence encodes CASSVDLRTDTQYF.

The chain carries TRBV5-4 and TRBJ1-2; maybe TRBD1 (5 bases). Trimming cost V 0 bases and J 5 bases, with 11 bases left between them. The CDR3 covers 14 residues. Germline V gene sequence: CDR1 SGHNT, CDR2 YYREEE (reference sequence). This CDR3 is CASSLEAGTYGYTF. The CDR3 region has the DNA TGTGCCAGCAGCTTGGAAGCAGGGACTTATGGCTACACCTTC. The variable domain in full, completed from reference TRBV5-4 and TRBJ1-2, reads ETGVTQSPTHLIKTRGQQVTLRCSSQSGHNTVSWYQQALGQGPQFIFQYYREEENGRGNFPPRFSGLQFPNYSSELNVNALELDDSALYLCASSLEAGTYGYTFGSGTRLTVV.

The rearrangement joins TRBV19 to TRBJ2-1; D may be TRBD2 (6 bases). The CDR3 has 16 amino acids. Trimming shortened V by 5 bases and J by 4 bases, and 18 bases separated the two germline ends. The germline V gene encodes CDR1 LNHDA and CDR2 SQIVND (reference sequence). CDR3 region: CASSLMGGQAYNEQFF. CDR3 in DNA: TGTGCCAGTAGTCTAATGGGGGGTCAGGCGTACAATGAGCAGTTCTTC.

This clone showed up just a few times. The chain has TRBV7-2 and TRBJ2-7, with 12 bases fitting TRBD2. Germline values: CDR1 SGHTA, CDR2 FQGNSA. This CDR3 has 14 amino acids. V lost 5 bases, J lost 7 bases, and 6 bases stayed unmatched. The CDR3 region is CASSQLAGGGEQYF. The CDR3 DNA sequence: TGTGCCAGCAGCCAACTAGCGGGGGGAGGTGAGCAGTACTTC.

The chain links TRBV11-2 to TRBJ2-4; D perhaps matches TRBD1 (5 bases). Germline V gene sequence: CDR1 SGHAT, CDR2 FQNNGV. The CDR3 is 15 residues long. Deletions cut 3 bases from V and 5 bases from J, with 14 bases between. The CDR3, as DNA: TGTGCCAGCAGCTTCCAACGGACACCTCAAAACATTCAGTACTTC. Protein sequence: CASSFQRTPQNIQYF.

The V gene is TRBV7-8, the J gene TRBJ2-7; 8 bases fit TRBD2. Per the germline V gene, CDR1 is SGHVS and CDR2 is FQNEAQ. The length of the CDR3 is 15 residues. V shed 4 bases and J 1 base; nucleotides not matched to a gene: 6. DNA of the CDR3: TGTGCCAGCAGCTCCTACGGGGGGGCGTCCTACGAGCAGTACTTC. Protein: CASSSYGGASYEQYF. The full variable domain, its missing parts supplied by reference TRBV7-8 and TRBJ2-7, is GAGVSQSPRYKVAKRGQDVALRCDPISGHVSLFWYQQALGQGPEFLTYFQNEAQLDKSGLPSDRFFAERPEGSVSTLKIQRTQQEDSAVYLCASSSYGGASYEQYFGPGTRLTVT.

The chain uses TRBV11-2 and TRBJ2-1, with 10 bases identical to TRBD1. V gave up 7 bases and J gave up 5 bases; unmatched junction bases: 8. This CDR3 comprises 15 residues. Germline V gene sequence: CDR1 SGHAT, CDR2 FQNNGV. CDR3 residues: CASTEDRGIHNEQFF. The CDR3, as DNA: TGTGCCAGCACTGAGGACAGGGGGATCCACAATGAGCAGTTCTTC. The full variable domain, its missing parts supplied by reference TRBV11-2 and TRBJ2-1, is EAGVAQSPRYKIIEKRQSVAFWCNPISGHATLYWYQQILGQGPKLLIQFQNNGVVDDSQLPKDRFSAERLKGVDSTLKIQPAKLEDSAVYLCASTEDRGIHNEQFFGPGTRLTVL.

V gene TRBV21-1 combines with J gene TRBJ1-1; TRBD1 is the table's D call and was not checked against the DNA. TRBV21-1 is recorded as a pseudogene. The CDR3 spans 14 residues. CDR3 in DNA: TGTGCCAGCACCTTACAGGGGGCAGGTACTGAAGCTTTCTTT. Translation: CASTLQGAGTEAFF.

V usage is TRBV10-2 and J usage is TRBJ1-5, with unresolved D. Deletions cut 3 bases from V and 9 bases from J, with 9 bases between. CDR3 size: 12 residues. CDR1 is WSHSY, CDR2 SAAADI, per germline. This CDR3 reads CASSDPSVPQHF. CDR3 in DNA: TGCGCCAGCAGTGATCCCTCAGTGCCCCAGCATTTT.

This chain links TRBV10-1 with TRBJ2-3; 7 nucleotides align to TRBD2. The germline CDR1 and CDR2 sequences are WNHNN and SYGVQD (reference sequence). The trim removed 6 bases at V and 2 bases at J, leaving 8 bases unmatched. This CDR3 has 15 amino acids. The CDR3 DNA follows: TGCGCCAGCAGCCCGGGAGGCAGGCCCACAGATACGCAGTATTTT. Translation: CASSPGGRPTDTQYF.

The sample holds a few counts of this clone. The gene calls are TRBV7-2 and TRBJ2-7; 7 bases fit TRBD1. CDR1 is SGHTA and CDR2 is FQGNSA in the germline V gene. The ends lost 0 bases at V and 0 bases at J; junction bases unmatched: 11. The length of the CDR3 is 18 residues. CDR3 nucleotide sequence: TGTGCCAGCAGCTTAGCCAGCGCCTCCGGGACAGTCTCCTACGAGCAGTACTTC. It is translated as CASSLASASGTVSYEQYF.

The V and J genes are TRBV3-1 (or the pseudogene TRBV3-2) and TRBJ2-7; TRBD2 aligns across 10 bases. Germline CDR1 is LGHDT and CDR2 is YNNKEL (reference sequence). Trimming removed 0 bases from V and 3 bases from J; junction bases left unmatched: 14. The CDR3 runs 19 residues. The CDR3 nucleotides read TGTGCCAGCAGCCAAGATGTCTCCCCCGCTAGCGGGGGATTCTACGAGCAGTACTTC. As protein: CASSQDVSPASGGFYEQYF.

The genes are TRBV11-2 and TRBJ1-2; TRBD1 might be the D (5 bases). The CDR3 runs 14 residues. Trimming cost V 5 bases and J 14 bases, with 24 bases left between them. The germline V gene has CDR1 SGHAT and CDR2 FQNNGV. The CDR3 spells CASSLRDGLAETTF. DNA for the CDR3: TGTGCCAGCAGCCTACGGGACGGCTTAGCGGAGACTACCTTC.

Turning to this clone: The sample holds other DNA sequences that translate to the same CDR3. The chain carries TRBV6-2 or TRBV6-3 and TRBJ2-3; perhaps TRBD2 as D (6 bases). Trimming removed 2 bases at V and 8 bases at J, with 17 bases between. Germline CDR1 MNHEY, CDR2 SVGEGT. The CDR3 runs 15 residues. CDR3 sequence: CASSYRDSHAATQYF. CDR3 coding DNA: TGTGCCAGCAGTTACCGGGACTCCCATGCCGCTACGCAGTATTTT.

V usage is TRBV10-1 and J usage is TRBJ2-7; 9 bases align to TRBD1. Germline V gene lookup returns CDR1 WNHNN and CDR2 SYGVQD (reference sequence). This CDR3 region has 15 residues. V lost 4 bases and J lost 3; bases outside the gene matches: 7. The CDR3 is CASSVPGQGVYEQYF. The CDR3 DNA is TGCGCCAGCAGTGTACCGGGACAGGGTGTCTACGAGCAGTACTTC.

The DNA of the CDR3 is TGTGCTAGTGGTTTGGGGTGGGACAGGGATAACAATGAGCAGTTCTTC. Encoded protein: CASGLGWDRDNNEQFF. V and J are TRBV12-5 and TRBJ2-1, with 9 positions matching TRBD1. CDR1 and CDR2 (germline): LGHNT, FRNRAP. The CDR3 is made up of 16 amino acids. Trimming at V came to 1 base and at J to 5 bases, leaving 6 bases not matched to a gene.

This clone was picked up a small number of times. The rearrangement joins TRBV10-3 to TRBJ2-3; 9 nucleotides agree with TRBD1. J was trimmed by 2 bases and V by 3 bases; bases with no gene match: 6. CDR1 is ENHRY and CDR2 is SYGVKD in the germline V gene. The CDR3 length is 16 residues. The CDR3, as DNA: TGTGCCATCAGTGAACGCGGGACAGGGAACACAGATACGCAGTATTTT. Translated: CAISERGTGNTDTQYF.

V gene TRBV6-5 combines with J gene TRBJ2-7, with TRBD2 as a possible D gene (6 bases). CDR3 length: 15 residues. The germline CDR1 and CDR2 sequences are MNHEY and SVGAGI. The germline V and J ends were trimmed by 7 bases and 5 bases, with 21 bases remaining between them. The CDR3 DNA reads as TGTGCCAGCAAACGGGGGTCGGACCTCCGGAACGAGCAGTACTTC. Translated, it gives CASKRGSDLRNEQYF.

On this clone itself: Other DNA sequences of this sample code for an identical CDR3. V and J are TRBV12-3 or TRBV12-4 and TRBJ2-3; D unclear. Between the trimmed V and J ends, which lost 5 bases and 4 bases, there was a span of 7 bases. The CDR3 extends over 12 amino acids. DNA of the CDR3: TGTGCCAGCAGTCCGTCTGCAGATACGCAGTATTTT. It codes for CASSPSADTQYF.